These 19 T cell receptor beta chains came from one sample sequenced in a study of cytomegalovirus exposure and HLA in healthy donors. PCR primers comprised 60 Vbeta and 13 Jbeta primers. Method: immunoSEQ multiplex PCR; TCRdb's copy keeps in-frame clones and lacks some. This sample contains around 130,000 clones. The sample taken for sequencing was PBMCs. These TCRs come from a middle-aged woman in good health and CMV-seronegative.

V usage is TRBV7-2 and J usage is TRBJ1-6; possible D gene TRBD1, 6 bases. Trimming cost V 5 bases and J 14 bases, with 16 bases left between them. The germline V gene encodes CDR1 SGHTA and CDR2 FQGNSA. CDR3 length: 13 amino acids. The CDR3 region is CASSGARGGALHF. DNA for the CDR3: TGTGCCAGCAGCGGTGCTAGGGGGGGGGCCCTCCACTTT.

This chain uses TRBV7-2 with TRBJ1-1; D possibly corresponds to TRBD1 (6 bases). This CDR3 spans 13 amino acids. V lost 9 bases to trimming and J lost 6 bases, with 17 bases between them. Germline values: CDR1 SGHTA, CDR2 FQGNSA. CDR3 in DNA: TGTGCCAGTCCGTCGGACAGAGGGTCTGAAGCTTTCTTT. This codes for CASPSDRGSEAFF. Using reference TRBV7-2 and TRBJ1-1 for the parts outside the CDR3, the full variable domain is GAGVSQSPSNKVTEKGKDVELRCDPISGHTALYWYRQSLGQGLEFLIYFQGNSAPDKSGLPSDRFSAERTGGSVSTLTIQRTQQEDSAVYLCASPSDRGSEAFFGQGTRLTVV.

This chain links TRBV4-2 with TRBJ1-5; possibly TRBD1 for D (5 bases). This CDR3 is 17 amino acids long. Deletions cut 4 bases from V and 0 bases from J, with 16 bases between. CDR1 LGHNA and CDR2 YNFKEQ come from the germline V gene. CDR3 loop: CASSPQVTAYSNQPQHF. Written as DNA, the CDR3 is TGTGCCAGCAGCCCACAGGTTACAGCTTATAGCAATCAGCCCCAGCATTTT.

The chain joins TRBV5-6 to TRBJ2-2, with D possibly being TRBD2 (5 bases). Trimming pared 6 bases from V and 3 bases from J, leaving 15 bases between. Germline V gene lookup returns CDR1 SGHDT and CDR2 YYEEEE. The CDR3 extends over 15 amino acids. The CDR3 is CASTDGLRDTGELFF. CDR3 DNA: TGTGCCAGCACCGACGGATTGAGGGACACCGGGGAGCTGTTTTTT.

This rearrangement joins TRBV5-1 to TRBJ1-6; weak D call: TRBD1 (6 bases). The CDR3 runs 15 residues. V was pared by 4 bases and J by 5 bases, with 13 bases between. Germline V gives CDR1 SGHRS, CDR2 YFSETQ. This CDR3 reads CASSRLGHNNSPLHF. The DNA of the CDR3 is TGCGCCAGCAGCCGTCTGGGACACAATAATTCACCCCTCCACTTT.

V usage is TRBV10-3 and J usage is TRBJ2-3, with 9 bases aligning to TRBD2. The trim removed 6 bases at V and 1 base at J, leaving 5 bases unmatched. This CDR3 region has 15 residues. Germline loops: CDR1 ENHRY, CDR2 SYGVKD. CDR3 sequence (DNA): TGTGCCATCAGGCGGGCTAGCGGGGGCACAGATACGCAGTATTTT. Translated: CAIRRASGGTDTQYF.

V gene TRBV4-3 combines with J gene TRBJ1-2, with D maybe TRBD1 (6 bases). V dropped 0 bases and J dropped 7 bases, with 15 bases sitting between them. The CDR3 runs to 15 residues. Per germline, CDR1 LGHNA and CDR2 YSLEER. Here the CDR3 DNA reads TGCGCCAGCAGCCAAGATCTTGCAGGGGCCGGTGGCTACACCTTC. Amino acid sequence: CASSQDLAGAGGYTF.

The chain recombines TRBV5-5 with TRBJ2-7, with 11 bases lining up with TRBD1. After removal of 4 bases from V and 7 bases from J, the junction contained 10 bases not matched to a gene. This CDR3 contains 15 residues. Per germline, CDR1 SGHKS and CDR2 YYEKEE (reference sequence). CDR3 DNA sequence: TGTGCCAGCAGCGCCCGGGACAGGGGGACGTGGGAGCAGTACTTC. Translated: CASSARDRGTWEQYF.

This chain joins TRBV10-3 and TRBJ1-2; D perhaps matches TRBD1 (6 bases). Deletions cut 6 bases from V and 4 bases from J, with 12 bases between. This CDR3 has 13 amino acids. Germline V gene lookup returns CDR1 ENHRY and CDR2 SYGVKD. For the CDR3, the DNA is TGTGCCATCAGCCTGGACAGTCCCTATGGCTACACCTTC. It codes for CAISLDSPYGYTF.

The chain links TRBV11-1 to TRBJ2-3; 9 bases agree with TRBD1. Germline CDR1 is SGHAT and CDR2 is FQDESV (reference sequence). This CDR3 spans 18 amino acids. The V segment lost 3 bases and the J segment 0 bases; nucleotides outside the gene matches: 10. In nucleotides, the CDR3 is TGTGCCAGCAGCTTCGGACAGGGGACAGACATAAGCACAGATACGCAGTATTTT. This encodes CASSFGQGTDISTDTQYF.

The CDR3: CASSPPGTGGRNTEAFF. CDR3 DNA sequence: TGTGCCAGCAGCCCCCCGGGGACAGGGGGTCGGAACACTGAAGCTTTCTTT. The chain couples TRBV11-2 to TRBJ1-1; 11 bases match TRBD1. The CDR3 runs 17 residues. The germline CDR1 and CDR2 sequences are SGHAT and FQNNGV. The V and J ends lost 5 bases and 1 base, in that order; junction bases with no gene match: 9.

The V and J genes are TRBV28 and TRBJ2-3; D unclear. This CDR3 has 16 amino acids. Trimming took off 8 bases at V and 0 bases at J, with 18 bases between the two ends. CDR1 is MDHEN, CDR2 SYDVKM, per germline. The DNA for the CDR3 is TGTGCCAGCCCCCCCTCGATGGCGGCGAGCACAGATACGCAGTATTTT. It codes for CASPPSMAASTDTQYF.

The V call is TRBV5-1, the J call TRBJ1-3, with 9 bases that match TRBD1. The V and J ends lost 9 bases and 2 bases, in that order; junction bases with no gene match: 9. The CDR3 is 15 residues long. Per the germline V gene, CDR1 is SGHRS and CDR2 is YFSETQ. CDR3 loop: CATRRTGGPGNTIYF. CDR3 DNA: TGCGCCACCCGAAGAACAGGGGGCCCTGGAAACACCATATATTTT.

This chain connects TRBV16 to TRBJ1-5; a weak D match, TRBD1 (6 bases). Germline CDR1 reads KGHSY; CDR2 reads FQNENV. V shed 2 bases and J shed 5 bases, with 13 bases lying between them. The CDR3 runs 15 residues. DNA of the CDR3: TGTGCCAGCAGCCAAATGGCAGGGGAAGATCAGCCCCAGCATTTT. It codes for CASSQMAGEDQPQHF.

The V and J genes are TRBV7-8 and TRBJ1-5; possibly TRBD1 for D (5 bases). The V gene lost 5 bases and the J gene lost 4 bases, with 18 bases spanning the gap. CDR1 SGHVS and CDR2 FQNEAQ come from the germline V gene. The CDR3 covers 16 residues. The CDR3 region has the DNA TGTGCCAGCAGCCACGTGCGGGGCGCCGGGAATCAGCCCCAGCATTTT. The encoded protein is CASSHVRGAGNQPQHF. The full variable domain, in which reference TRBV7-8 and TRBJ1-5 provide the parts outside the CDR3, is GAGVSQSPRYKVAKRGQDVALRCDPISGHVSLFWYQQALGQGPEFLTYFQNEAQLDKSGLPSDRFFAERPEGSVSTLKIQRTQQEDSAVYLCASSHVRGAGNQPQHFGDGTRLSIL.

Comment on this clone: Germline is not matched at one junction end, which may reflect a read error. The chain recombines TRBV10-3 with TRBJ1-6; TRBD1 agrees at 10 bases. This CDR3 comprises 16 residues. The germline gives CDR1 ENHRY, CDR2 SYGVKD. CDR3 sequence: CAFSESDGTGASPLHF. DNA of the CDR3: TGTGCCTTCAGTGAGTCGGATGGGACAGGGGCTTCACCCCTCCACTTT.

CDR3 bases: TGTGCCAGCAGTGTTACCGACAGGGGGGGCTACACCTTC. Translated, it gives CASSVTDRGGYTF. The V and J genes are TRBV6-1 and TRBJ1-2, with 9 bases matching TRBD1. Germline loops: CDR1 MNHNS, CDR2 SASEGT. The V gene end was trimmed by 4 bases and the J gene end by 8 bases; junction bases not matched to a gene: 5. The CDR3 extends over 13 amino acids.

The chain recombines TRBV7-2 with TRBJ1-5, with D perhaps TRBD1 (5 bases). The CDR3 runs 13 residues. V lost 5 bases, J lost 7 bases, and 12 bases lay in between. Germline-derived CDR1 and CDR2 are SGHTA and FQGNSA. CDR3 nucleotide sequence: TGTGCCAGCAGCCCCCCGGGGGGACAGCCCCAGCATTTT. Amino acid sequence: CASSPPGGQPQHF.

The chain links TRBV7-3 to TRBJ2-7; 7 bases map to TRBD1. Unmatched junction bases numbered 0, after V lost 1 base and J lost 3 bases. This CDR3 is built from 13 residues. Germline values: CDR1 SGHTA, CDR2 FQGTGA. The CDR3 DNA sequence: TGTGCCAGCAGCTTAAACAGGGGCTACGAGCAGTACGTC. Its translation is CASSLNRGYEQYV.